A single sample gave rise to the 11 T cell receptor beta chains below, sequenced in a study of cytomegalovirus exposure and HLA in healthy donors (dated by TCRdb to 2016 to 2017). The library was made by the immunoSEQ multiplex PCR assay. A mixture of 60 forward primers for TCR Vbeta segments and 13 reverse primers for TCR Jbeta segments was used in the multiplex PCR. TCRdb provides this immuneACCESS table in a form limited to in-frame rearrangements. Some clones are lacking; in checked studies, under half of them reflect an unresolved V gene, and why the rest are absent is not known. A total of around 150,000 clones appear in this sample, roughly 70% of them only once. The leading ten clones occupy approximately 2.5% of the sample. The specimen was PBMCs. All receptors come from a woman aged 25 to 39 in good health and CMV-seronegative.

The chain links TRBV14 to TRBJ2-1; 7 nucleotides agree with TRBD1. CDR1 and CDR2 (germline): SGHDN, FVKESK. This CDR3 spans 16 amino acids. V was pared by 3 bases and J by 7 bases, with 12 bases of the junction left unmatched. In DNA form, the CDR3 reads TGTGCCAGCAGCCAGACAGGGATACTTTGGACGAATGAGCAGTTCTTC. Amino acid sequence: CASSQTGILWTNEQFF.

The chain carries TRBV19 and TRBJ2-3, with 8 positions matching TRBD2. Germline V lookup: CDR1 LNHDA, CDR2 SQIVND (reference sequence). V trimming: 4 bases; J trimming: 1 base; junction bases outside the gene matches: 7. This CDR3 spans 16 amino acids. Here the CDR3 reads CASSTGRAGGTDTQYF. For the CDR3, the DNA is TGTGCCAGTAGTACCGGAAGAGCGGGGGGCACAGATACGCAGTATTTT.

This chain joins TRBV2 and TRBJ1-6, with 9 bases matching TRBD1. The CDR3 loop spans 15 amino acids. J gave up 7 bases and V 2 bases, and 3 bases lay outside the gene matches. Germline CDR1 SNHLY, CDR2 FYNNEI. CDR3 DNA sequence: TGTGCCAGCAGTGAATACGGACAGGGGAATTCACCCCTCCACTTT. Protein: CASSEYGQGNSPLHF.

J is TRBJ2-7 and V is TRBV27; 10 nucleotides line up with TRBD2. V lost 4 bases and J lost 6; bases outside the gene matches: 12. The CDR3 contains 16 residues. Per the germline V gene, CDR1 is MNHEY and CDR2 is SMNVEV (reference sequence). CDR3 protein: CASSSRLAGDRGEQYF. The CDR3 DNA sequence: TGTGCCAGCAGTTCGCGACTAGCGGGCGACCGAGGCGAGCAGTACTTC.

This rearrangement joins TRBV27 to TRBJ1-5, with no clear D. The germline V and J ends were trimmed by 5 bases and 0 bases, with 8 bases remaining between them. The germline gives CDR1 MNHEY, CDR2 SMNVEV (reference sequence). The CDR3 sequence is 14 residues long. The CDR3 coding sequence is TGTGCCAGCAGTCCGACAAATAGCAATCAGCCCCAGCATTTT. Its translation is CASSPTNSNQPQHF.

The V call is TRBV30, the J call TRBJ1-1, with D possibly TRBD1 on 5 matching bases. The CDR3 extends over 15 amino acids. Germline V gene lookup returns CDR1 GTSNPN and CDR2 SVGIG (reference sequence). V lost 0 bases and J lost 6, with 17 bases in between. CDR3 sequence (DNA): TGTGCCTGGAGTGTGGTCAGGGAACGAGGACCTGAAGCTTTCTTT. This gives the protein CAWSVVRERGPEAFF.

The V gene is TRBV5-4, the J gene TRBJ2-1, with a tentative D call TRBD2 (5 bases). This CDR3 comprises 15 residues. V was shortened by 0 bases and J by 5 bases, with 12 bases between the two germline ends. The germline CDR1 and CDR2 sequences are SGHNT and YYREEE (reference sequence). CDR3 residues: CASSLAAGSDNEQFF. The DNA for the CDR3 is TGTGCCAGCAGCTTGGCCGCGGGCAGCGACAATGAGCAGTTCTTC.

The chain joins TRBV30 to TRBJ2-1, with TRBD2 as a possible D gene (6 bases). The CDR3 is made up of 13 amino acids. V lost 2 bases, J lost 7 bases, and 12 bases lay in between. Germline values: CDR1 GTSNPN, CDR2 SVGIG (reference sequence). In DNA form, the CDR3 reads TGTGCCTGGAGTAACGGGAGAAAGAATGAGCAGTTCTTC. Protein sequence: CAWSNGRKNEQFF.

The rearrangement uses TRBV13 and TRBJ1-2; 8 bases line up with TRBD1. The CDR3 extends over 11 amino acids. Germline CDR1 PRHDT, CDR2 FYEKMQ (reference sequence). After removal of 6 bases from V and 8 bases from J, the junction contained 2 bases not matched to a gene. CDR3 sequence (DNA): TGTGCCAGCAGTCAGGGGGCCGGCTACACCTTC. Translating it yields CASSQGAGYTF.

This chain joins TRBV6-6 and TRBJ1-1; the D gene is possibly TRBD1 (6 bases). The CDR3 is 13 amino acids. Germline assignment: CDR1 MNHNY and CDR2 SVGAGI (reference sequence). Trimming shortened V by 4 bases and J by 1 base, and 7 bases separated the two germline ends. The DNA of the CDR3 is TGTGCCAGCAGTTTACAGGGGAACACTGAAGCTTTCTTT. Amino acids: CASSLQGNTEAFF.

The J gene is TRBJ2-1, the V gene TRBV5-4, with D perhaps TRBD2 (7 bases). CDR3 length equals 15 residues. CDR1 and CDR2 from the germline V gene are SGHNT and YYREEE (reference sequence). Trimming removed 0 bases from V and 7 bases from J, with 14 bases in between. This CDR3 is CASSLAQGLSNEQFF. CDR3 nucleotide sequence: TGTGCCAGCAGCTTGGCACAGGGACTAAGTAATGAGCAGTTCTTC.